These 30 T cell receptor beta chains were all obtained from the same sample, sequenced in a study of early T cells in non-severe SARS-CoV-2 infection. TCRdb passed the 5' RACE reads through MiXCR, listing each CDR3 protein once. This table has tens of thousands of distinct CDR3 sequences, less than 15% appearing once. Specimen: whole blood, collected at baseline. These receptors were taken from an adult who was a healthcare worker with PCR-confirmed SARS-CoV-2 infection or an uninfected control (not recorded which).

V usage is TRBV13 and J usage is TRBJ2-7; 9 bases match TRBD1. The trim removed 3 bases at V and 2 bases at J, leaving 8 bases unmatched. The length of the CDR3 is 16 residues. Germline CDR1 PRHDT, CDR2 FYEKMQ (reference sequence). The CDR3 region has the DNA TGTGCCAGCAGCTTCAACGGACAGGGGAAGACCTACGAGCAGTACTTC. This translates into CASSFNGQGKTYEQYF.

In DNA, the CDR3 is TGTGCCAGCTCACCGACCGTAGATTACGAGCAGTACTTC. Its protein is CASSPTVDYEQYF. This chain joins TRBV18 and TRBJ2-7; D is undetermined. V was trimmed by 3 bases and J by 4 bases, leaving 10 bases between them. CDR1 is KGHSH and CDR2 is LQKENI in the germline V gene. This CDR3 region has 13 residues.

This clonotype was seen many times. The chain combines TRBV15 with TRBJ2-2, with 8 bases identical to TRBD2. Germline V gives CDR1 LNHNV, CDR2 YYDKDF (reference sequence). The ends lost 8 bases at V and 0 bases at J; junction bases unmatched: 5. The CDR3 sequence is 15 residues long. CDR3 protein: CATSKLAANTGELFF. Here the CDR3 DNA reads TGTGCCACCTCTAAACTAGCGGCGAACACCGGGGAGCTGTTTTTT.

This clonotype was seen ten or more times. The rearrangement uses TRBV2 and TRBJ1-1; D possibly corresponds to TRBD1 (5 bases). This CDR3 region has 17 residues. In germline, CDR1 is SNHLY, CDR2 FYNNEI. The V end lost 6 bases, the J end lost 2 bases, and 22 bases lay between the germline ends. The CDR3 region has the DNA TGTGCCAGCAGAGATATAGGCGGCCAGGGCTCCAACACTGAAGCTTTCTTT. It codes for CASRDIGGQGSNTEAFF.

This clonotype has a handful of counts. This chain joins TRBV24-1 and TRBJ2-5; D perhaps matches TRBD2 (5 bases). Germline values: CDR1 KGHDR, CDR2 SFDVKD. Trimming removed 7 bases at V and 4 bases at J, with 12 bases between. The CDR3 has 13 residues. This chain's CDR3 is CATSERGRETQYF. In DNA, the CDR3 is TGTGCCACCAGCGAACGAGGGAGAGAGACCCAGTACTTC.

The rearrangement joins TRBV27 to TRBJ2-2; TRBD2 matches at 9 bases. CDR3 length: 15 residues. Germline CDR1 MNHEY, CDR2 SMNVEV (reference sequence). J gave up 5 bases and V 5 bases, and 6 bases lay outside the gene matches. The CDR3 DNA reads as TGTGCCAGCAGTCAAGCGGGGGGAGAAACCGGGGAGCTGTTTTTT. This encodes CASSQAGGETGELFF.

This chain uses TRBV11-2 with TRBJ2-6, with a possible D match to TRBD2 (5 bases). The ends were cut back, 3 bases at V and 8 bases at J, with 14 bases in the middle. The CDR3 covers 15 residues. Germline V gene lookup returns CDR1 SGHAT and CDR2 FQNNGV. The CDR3 nucleotides are TGTGCCAGCAGCTTTTTTTCTTCCGGGACCAACGTCCTGACTTTC. It translates to CASSFFSSGTNVLTF.

This clonotype came up a few times. V is TRBV28 and J is TRBJ2-2, with a tentative D call TRBD2 (6 bases). The germline V and J ends were trimmed by 0 bases and 5 bases, with 7 bases remaining between them. Germline CDR1 and CDR2: MDHEN and SYDVKM. This CDR3 is built from 14 residues. CDR3 nucleotide sequence: TGTGCCAGCAGTTTATGGCGGGGTACCGGGGAGCTGTTTTTT. Residues: CASSLWRGTGELFF.

This clonotype was seen a few times. The rearrangement joins TRBV5-1 to TRBJ2-3; 9 bases fit TRBD2. With 4 bases clipped from V and 5 bases from J, the junction kept 5 bases outside the gene matches. From germline, CDR1 is SGHRS and CDR2 YFSETQ. This CDR3 has 14 residues. The CDR3 DNA is TGCGCCAGCAGCATTATAGCGGGAGAAGATACGCAGTATTTT. Residues: CASSIIAGEDTQYF.

In this sample, this clonotype turned up a few times. This chain connects TRBV11-2 to TRBJ2-7, with a tentative D call TRBD2 (5 bases). This CDR3 is built from 15 residues. Trimming removed 4 bases from V and 6 bases from J, with 19 bases in between. Germline CDR1 and CDR2: SGHAT and FQNNGV. The CDR3 is CASSSRGPEAGEQYF. The CDR3 bases are TGTGCCAGCAGCTCCCGGGGTCCCGAGGCAGGCGAGCAGTACTTC.

This clonotype was detected only a few times. The genes are TRBV6-1 and TRBJ1-1; perhaps TRBD1 as D (5 bases). The CDR3 is 13 amino acids. The germline V and J ends were trimmed by 2 bases and 5 bases, with 9 bases remaining between them. Germline V gene data show CDR1 as MNHNS and CDR2 as SASEGT. CDR3 bases: TGTGCCAGCAGTGAATACGGGGGTACTGAAGCTTTCTTT. It is translated as CASSEYGGTEAFF.

This clonotype was found many times. The chain recombines TRBV12-3 or TRBV12-4 with TRBJ2-1, with 7 bases aligning to TRBD2. Trimming removed 6 bases from V and 15 bases from J; junction bases left unmatched: 8. This CDR3 is 11 amino acids long. The CDR3 protein is CASSHGLGLFF. The CDR3 region has the DNA TGTGCCAGCAGCCATGGACTAGGGTTGTTCTTC.

This clonotype showed up just a few times. The chain recombines TRBV6-1 with TRBJ1-4; D unresolved. Germline lookup yields CDR1 MNHNS and CDR2 SASEGT. The CDR3 is 14 amino acids. The V end was cut by 1 base, the J end by 2 bases, with 5 bases between. The CDR3 bases are TGTGCCAGCAGTGAAGGGCTCACTAATGAAAAACTGTTTTTT. Its translation is CASSEGLTNEKLFF.

This clonotype was counted ten times or more. This chain links TRBV7-9 with TRBJ2-7; 7 bases are a match to TRBD2. Germline assignment: CDR1 SEHNR and CDR2 FQNEAQ (reference sequence). CDR3 length: 16 residues. V shed 5 bases and J 2 bases; nucleotides not matched to a gene: 12. The CDR3 DNA is TGTGCCAGCAGCATCTTTTTAGCGGGTGCTACCTACGAGCAGTACTTC. This gives the protein CASSIFLAGATYEQYF.

By share, this clonotype ranks as medium-sized (0.01 to 0.1%). This sequence joins TRBV28 and TRBJ1-5; 9 positions agree with TRBD1. This CDR3 comprises 16 residues. Per germline, CDR1 MDHEN and CDR2 SYDVKM. The ends lost 5 bases at V and 3 bases at J; junction bases unmatched: 8. The CDR3 DNA reads as TGTGCCAGCAGTACTACCGGGACAGGGCACAATCAGCCCCAGCATTTT. As protein: CASSTTGTGHNQPQHF.

There are a few counts of this clonotype. The chain employs TRBV29-1 and TRBJ2-5; no definite D call. The germline gives CDR1 SQVTM, CDR2 ANQGSEA. The CDR3 is 12 amino acids. V was cut by 4 bases and J by 1 base, with 7 bases left in between. The CDR3 spells CSVGQSQETQYF. CDR3 nucleotides: TGCAGCGTTGGACAAAGCCAAGAGACCCAGTACTTC.

This clonotype was observed a handful of times. CDR3 bases: TGTGCCAGCTCACCACCCAGGGGATCGAACACCGGGGAGCTGTTTTTT. It codes for CASSPPRGSNTGELFF. The chain couples TRBV18 to TRBJ2-2; a weak D match, TRBD1 (6 bases). Germline V gene lookup returns CDR1 KGHSH and CDR2 LQKENI. The CDR3 extends over 16 amino acids. The ends were cut back, 0 bases at V and 0 bases at J, with 8 bases in the middle.

The table lists this clonotype with a few counts. In DNA, the CDR3 is TGTGCCAGCAGTTTCCACTCGGCCCTCCACTTT. As protein: CASSFHSALHF. The chain links TRBV28 to TRBJ1-6; D remains unclear. Germline V CDR1 and CDR2: MDHEN, SYDVKM. This CDR3 is built from 11 residues. With 3 bases removed from V and 14 bases from J, the gap between germline ends came to 8 bases.

The chain joins TRBV24-1 to TRBJ1-5, with D maybe TRBD1 (6 bases). Germline loops: CDR1 KGHDR, CDR2 SFDVKD. CDR3 length: 18 amino acids. Trimming left V 11 bases short and J 5 bases short, with 30 bases between. The CDR3 here is CAILFRGQGVPQDQPQHF. The CDR3 DNA reads TGTGCCATCCTTTTCCGGGGGCAGGGTGTTCCTCAGGATCAGCCCCAGCATTTT.

This clonotype was recorded many times. The V gene is TRBV29-1, the J gene TRBJ1-1; the D is unclear. There are 12 residues in the CDR3. Trimming pared 5 bases from V and 0 bases from J, leaving 7 bases between. Germline V gene data show CDR1 as SQVTM and CDR2 as ANQGSEA. The CDR3 loop reads CSVLTMNTEAFF. The CDR3 nucleotides read TGCAGCGTTCTGACAATGAACACTGAAGCTTTCTTT.

This clonotype was counted ten times or more. The V call is TRBV7-9, the J call TRBJ2-3; D remains ambiguous. The germline V gene encodes CDR1 SEHNR and CDR2 FQNEAQ (reference sequence). With 7 bases removed from V and 6 bases from J, the gap between germline ends came to 8 bases. The CDR3 extends over 11 amino acids. The CDR3, as DNA: TGTGCCAGCAAGAAGGAGGATACGCAGTATTTT. Amino acids: CASKKEDTQYF.

This clonotype was counted between two and nine times. In DNA, the CDR3 is TGCGCCAGCAGCAATTCACCCGAGAGGGAGTATTTT. Translating gives CASSNSPEREYF. The chain employs TRBV10-2 and TRBJ2-3; TRBD2 might be the D (5 bases). The CDR3 covers 12 residues. V was cut by 6 bases and J by 13 bases, with 17 bases left in between. The germline CDR1 and CDR2 sequences are WSHSY and SAAADI.

V and J are TRBV27 and TRBJ1-1, with a possible D match to TRBD1 (6 bases). Per germline, CDR1 MNHEY and CDR2 SMNVEV (reference sequence). The CDR3 totals 16 residues. Trimming removed 3 bases at V and 3 bases at J, with 17 bases between. The CDR3 is CASSFSRGAADTEAFF. The CDR3 region has the DNA TGTGCCAGCAGTTTCAGTAGGGGGGCCGCTGACACTGAAGCTTTCTTT.

The genes are TRBV28 and TRBJ1-1; D is uncertain. CDR3 length equals 14 residues. Trimming removed 6 bases from V and 2 bases from J, with 13 bases in between. Germline-derived CDR1 and CDR2 are MDHEN and SYDVKM. Written as DNA, the CDR3 is TGTGCCAGCAGCTACGGTAGGAGAAACACTGAAGCTTTCTTT. Translation: CASSYGRRNTEAFF.

This clonotype was counted only a few times. The chain couples TRBV7-2 to TRBJ1-2; D is unclear. The CDR3 spans 14 residues. CDR1 is SGHTA and CDR2 is FQGNSA in the germline V gene. V was trimmed by 2 bases and J by 2 bases, leaving 9 bases between them. CDR3 loop: CASSLSGSNYGYTF. As DNA, the CDR3 is TGTGCCAGCAGCTTAAGCGGGTCGAACTATGGCTACACCTTC.

Comments on this clonotype: At one boundary the junction diverges from the germline segment, which might be a read error. The chain employs TRBV7-7 and TRBJ2-2; perhaps TRBD2 as D (5 bases). In germline, CDR1 is SSHAT, CDR2 FNYEAQ (reference sequence). The CDR3 extends over 14 amino acids. CDR3 loop: CASSLTRSGGELFF. The CDR3 nucleotides read TGTGCTAGCAGCTTAACTAGATCCGGCGGGGAGCTGTTTTTT.

This chain joins TRBV14 and TRBJ2-7; D not certain. V was clipped by 0 bases and J by 3 bases, with 3 bases between them. This CDR3 has 12 amino acids. Germline-derived CDR1 and CDR2 are SGHDN and FVKESK. CDR3 coding DNA: TGTGCCAGCAGCCAAGATATCTACGAGCAGTACTTC. As protein: CASSQDIYEQYF.

This clonotype was observed a few times. V is TRBV2 and J is TRBJ1-5, with D uncertain. V was cut by 3 bases and J by 0 bases, with 18 bases left in between. The length of the CDR3 is 18 residues. CDR1 and CDR2 from the germline V gene are SNHLY and FYNNEI. CDR3 region: CASSEEQQTQYSNQPQHF. Written as DNA, the CDR3 is TGTGCCAGCAGTGAGGAACAACAAACTCAGTATAGCAATCAGCCCCAGCATTTT. The variable domain in full, completed from reference TRBV2 and TRBJ1-5, reads EPEVTQTPSHQVTQMGQEVILRCVPISNHLYFYWYRQILGQKVEFLVSFYNNEISEKSEIFDDQFSVERPDGSNFTLKIRSTKLEDSAMYFCASSEEQQTQYSNQPQHFGDGTRLSIL.

This clonotype appeared a few times. The J gene is TRBJ1-1, the V gene TRBV5-1; D remains ambiguous. This CDR3 is built from 13 residues. Between the trimmed V and J ends, which lost 3 bases and 1 base, there was a span of 7 bases. Germline CDR1 SGHRS, CDR2 YFSETQ. Written as DNA, the CDR3 is TGCGCCAGCAGCTCCCTGGGGAACACTGAAGCTTTCTTT. Translation gives CASSSLGNTEAFF.

This clonotype came up a few times. The J gene is TRBJ1-4, the V gene TRBV7-6; D ambiguous. CDR1 SGHVS and CDR2 FNYEAQ come from the germline V gene. The CDR3 loop spans 14 amino acids. V shed 1 base and J shed 0 bases, with 3 bases lying between them. The CDR3, as DNA: TGTGCCAGCAGCTTAGGGACAACTAATGAAAAACTGTTTTTT. It translates to CASSLGTTNEKLFF.